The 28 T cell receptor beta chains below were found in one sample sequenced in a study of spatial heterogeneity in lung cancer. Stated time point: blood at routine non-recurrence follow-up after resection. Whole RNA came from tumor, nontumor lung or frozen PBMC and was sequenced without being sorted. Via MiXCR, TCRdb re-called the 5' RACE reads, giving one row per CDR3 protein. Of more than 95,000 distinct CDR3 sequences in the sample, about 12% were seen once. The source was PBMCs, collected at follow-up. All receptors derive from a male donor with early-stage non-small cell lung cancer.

CDR3 residues: CASSSIRGNYGYTF. CDR3 coding DNA: TGTGCCAGCAGCTCGATCAGGGGAAATTATGGCTACACCTTC. This sequence joins TRBV11-2 and TRBJ1-2; possible D gene TRBD1, 6 bases. The CDR3 is made up of 14 amino acids. V was cut by 4 bases and J by 5 bases, with 14 bases left in between. The germline V gene has CDR1 SGHAT and CDR2 FQNNGV.

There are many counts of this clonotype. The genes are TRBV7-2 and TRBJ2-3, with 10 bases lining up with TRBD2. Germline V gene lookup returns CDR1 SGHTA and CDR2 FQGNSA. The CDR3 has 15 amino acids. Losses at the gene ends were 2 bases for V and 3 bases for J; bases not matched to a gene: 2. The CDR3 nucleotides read TGTGCCAGCAGCTTACTAGCGGGGGAGACAGATACGCAGTATTTT. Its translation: CASSLLAGETDTQYF. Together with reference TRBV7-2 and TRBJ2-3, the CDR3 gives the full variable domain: GAGVSQSPSNKVTEKGKDVELRCDPISGHTALYWYRQSLGQGLEFLIYFQGNSAPDKSGLPSDRFSAERTGGSVSTLTIQRTQQEDSAVYLCASSLLAGETDTQYFGPGTRLTVL.

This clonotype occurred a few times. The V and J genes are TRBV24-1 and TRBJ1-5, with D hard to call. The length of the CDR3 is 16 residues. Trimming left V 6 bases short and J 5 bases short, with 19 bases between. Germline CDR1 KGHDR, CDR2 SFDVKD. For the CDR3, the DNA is TGTGCCACCAGTCTCCTCCCCTGCTTCTCCGATCAGCCCCAGCATTTT. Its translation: CATSLLPCFSDQPQHF.

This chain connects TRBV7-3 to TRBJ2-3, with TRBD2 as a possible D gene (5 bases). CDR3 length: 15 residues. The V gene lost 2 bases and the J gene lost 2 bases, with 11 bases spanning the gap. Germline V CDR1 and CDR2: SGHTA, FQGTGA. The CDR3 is CASSLSSGITDTQYF. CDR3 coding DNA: TGTGCCAGCAGCTTATCGTCCGGGATCACAGATACGCAGTATTTT.

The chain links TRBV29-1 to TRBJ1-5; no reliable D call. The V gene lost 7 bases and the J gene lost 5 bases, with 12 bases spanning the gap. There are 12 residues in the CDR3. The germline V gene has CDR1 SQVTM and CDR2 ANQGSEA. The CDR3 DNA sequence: TGCAGCGCTGAGGAGGGATATCAGCCCCAGCATTTT. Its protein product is CSAEEGYQPQHF.

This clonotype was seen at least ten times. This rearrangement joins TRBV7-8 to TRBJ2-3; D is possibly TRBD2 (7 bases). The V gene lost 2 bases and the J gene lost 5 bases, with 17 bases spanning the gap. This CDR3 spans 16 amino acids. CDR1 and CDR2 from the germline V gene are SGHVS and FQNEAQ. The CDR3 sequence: CASSLRRGLAGDTQYF. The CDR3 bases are TGTGCCAGCAGCTTAAGGCGGGGGCTAGCCGGAGATACGCAGTATTTT.

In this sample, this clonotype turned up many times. CDR3 sequence (DNA): TGTGCCAGCTCACCGAATCTAGGGGCGGATGGCTACACCTTC. It encodes CASSPNLGADGYTF. The chain employs TRBV18 and TRBJ1-2; TRBD1 might be the D (5 bases). The CDR3 is made up of 14 amino acids. Germline V lookup: CDR1 KGHSH, CDR2 LQKENI. V was pared by 3 bases and J by 6 bases, with 14 bases between. Full variable domain (rest looked up from reference TRBV18 and TRBJ1-2): NAGVMQNPRHLVRRRGQEARLRCSPMKGHSHVYWYRQLPEEGLKFMVYLQKENIIDESGMPKERFSAEFPKEGPSILRIQQVVRGDSAAYFCASSPNLGADGYTFGSGTRLTVV.

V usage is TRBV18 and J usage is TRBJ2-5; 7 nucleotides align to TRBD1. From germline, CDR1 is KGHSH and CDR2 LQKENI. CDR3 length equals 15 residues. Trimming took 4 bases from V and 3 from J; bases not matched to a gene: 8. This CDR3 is CASSLSGTAKETQYF. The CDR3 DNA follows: TGTGCCAGCTCACTGTCCGGGACAGCAAAAGAGACCCAGTACTTC.

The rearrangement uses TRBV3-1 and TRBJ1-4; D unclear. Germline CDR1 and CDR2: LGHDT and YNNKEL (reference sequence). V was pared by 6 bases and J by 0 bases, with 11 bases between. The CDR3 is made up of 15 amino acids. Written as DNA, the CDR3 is TGTGCCAGCAGACTCGGACGGCCAACTAATGAAAAACTGTTTTTT. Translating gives CASRLGRPTNEKLFF.

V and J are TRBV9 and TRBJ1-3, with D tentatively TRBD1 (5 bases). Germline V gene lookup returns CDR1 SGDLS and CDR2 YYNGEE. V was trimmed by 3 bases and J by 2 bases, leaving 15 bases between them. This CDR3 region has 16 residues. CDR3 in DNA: TGTGCCAGCAGCGGGGGCTGGCAGGACACTGGAAACACCATATATTTT. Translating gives CASSGGWQDTGNTIYF.

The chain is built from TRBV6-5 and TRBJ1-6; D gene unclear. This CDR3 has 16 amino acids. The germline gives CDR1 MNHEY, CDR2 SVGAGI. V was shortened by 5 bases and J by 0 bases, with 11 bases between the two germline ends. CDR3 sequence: CASSLGSSSYNSPLHF. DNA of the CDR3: TGTGCCAGCAGTCTTGGTTCGAGCTCCTATAATTCACCCCTCCACTTT.

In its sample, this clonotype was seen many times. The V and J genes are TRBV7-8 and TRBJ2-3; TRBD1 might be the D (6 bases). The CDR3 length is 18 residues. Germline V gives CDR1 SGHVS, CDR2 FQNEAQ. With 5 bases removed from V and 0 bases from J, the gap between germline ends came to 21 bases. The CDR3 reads CASSLRGASGASTDTQYF. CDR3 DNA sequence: TGTGCCAGCAGCCTTAGGGGCGCATCAGGGGCCAGCACAGATACGCAGTATTTT.

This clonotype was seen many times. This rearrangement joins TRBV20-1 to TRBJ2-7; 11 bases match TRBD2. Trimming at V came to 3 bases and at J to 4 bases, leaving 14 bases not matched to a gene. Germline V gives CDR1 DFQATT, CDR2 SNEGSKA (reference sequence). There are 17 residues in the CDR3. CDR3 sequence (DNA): TGCAGTGCTAGGGCGCTAGCGGGGGGCTCTATACCGTACGAGCAGTACTTC. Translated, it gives CSARALAGGSIPYEQYF.

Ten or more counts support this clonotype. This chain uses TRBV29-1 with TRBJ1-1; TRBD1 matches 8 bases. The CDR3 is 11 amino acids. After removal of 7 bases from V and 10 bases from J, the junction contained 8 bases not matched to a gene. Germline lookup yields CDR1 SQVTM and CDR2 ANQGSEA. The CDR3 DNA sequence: TGCAGCGGTGGACAGGGTATAGTAGCTTTCTTT. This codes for CSGGQGIVAFF.

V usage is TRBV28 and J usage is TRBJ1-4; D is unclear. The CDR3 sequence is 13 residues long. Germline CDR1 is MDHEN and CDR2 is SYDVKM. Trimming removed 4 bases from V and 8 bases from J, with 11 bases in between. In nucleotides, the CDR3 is TGTGCCAGCAGTTCCGGGTTAGGAGAAAAACTGTTTTTT. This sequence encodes CASSSGLGEKLFF.

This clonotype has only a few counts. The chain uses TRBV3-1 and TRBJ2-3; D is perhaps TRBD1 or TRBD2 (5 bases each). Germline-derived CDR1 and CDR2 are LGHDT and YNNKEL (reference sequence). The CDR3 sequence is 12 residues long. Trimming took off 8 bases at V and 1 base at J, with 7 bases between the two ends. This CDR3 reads CASGGGTDTQYF. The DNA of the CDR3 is TGTGCCAGCGGGGGAGGCACAGATACGCAGTATTTT.

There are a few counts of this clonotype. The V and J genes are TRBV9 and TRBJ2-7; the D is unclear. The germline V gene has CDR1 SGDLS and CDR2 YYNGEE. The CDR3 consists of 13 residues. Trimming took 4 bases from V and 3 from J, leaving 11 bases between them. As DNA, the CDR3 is TGTGCCAGCAGCCAAACCCTCGACTACGAGCAGTACTTC. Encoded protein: CASSQTLDYEQYF.

The CDR3 sequence is CASSQDQRSGQYF. CDR3 in DNA: TGTGCCAGCAGCCAGGACCAACGATCGGGGCAGTATTTT. The chain uses TRBV3-1 and TRBJ2-3; no firm D call. This CDR3 contains 13 residues. Trimming pared 3 bases from V and 11 bases from J, leaving 15 bases between. Germline V gene lookup returns CDR1 LGHDT and CDR2 YNNKEL (reference sequence).

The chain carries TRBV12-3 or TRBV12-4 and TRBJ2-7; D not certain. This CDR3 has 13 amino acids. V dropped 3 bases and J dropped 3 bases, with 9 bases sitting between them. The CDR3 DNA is TGTGCCAGCAGTTTGGGCGGTCTCTACGAGCAGTACTTC. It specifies CASSLGGLYEQYF.

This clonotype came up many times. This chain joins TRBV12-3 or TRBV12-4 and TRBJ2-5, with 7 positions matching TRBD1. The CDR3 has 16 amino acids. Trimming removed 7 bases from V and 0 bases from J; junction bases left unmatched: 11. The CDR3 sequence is CASKPPGTADQETQYF. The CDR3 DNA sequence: TGTGCCAGCAAACCCCCTGGGACAGCGGACCAAGAGACCCAGTACTTC.

CDR3 amino acids: CASSGLALAQFF. CDR3 coding DNA: TGTGCCAGCAGTGGGCTAGCACTAGCACAATTCTTC. This chain uses TRBV2 with TRBJ2-1; weak D call: TRBD2 (6 bases). Germline V lookup: CDR1 SNHLY, CDR2 FYNNEI. The CDR3 loop spans 12 amino acids. V was clipped by 4 bases and J by 16 bases, with 17 bases between them.

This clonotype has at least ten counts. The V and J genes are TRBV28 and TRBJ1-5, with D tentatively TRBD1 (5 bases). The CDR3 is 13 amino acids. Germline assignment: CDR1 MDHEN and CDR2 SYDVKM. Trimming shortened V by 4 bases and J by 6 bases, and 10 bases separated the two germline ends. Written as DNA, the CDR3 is TGTGCCAGCAGTTCCCTCAGGGTTCAGCCCCAGCATTTT. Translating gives CASSSLRVQPQHF.

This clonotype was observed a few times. The DNA of the CDR3 is TGCAGTGCCACACCAGGAGGGGGGACCGAGCAGTACTTC. It encodes CSATPGGGTEQYF. The chain employs TRBV20-1 and TRBJ2-7; tentatively, D is TRBD1 or TRBD2 (6 bases each). Trimming removed 6 bases from V and 6 bases from J, with 18 bases in between. The CDR3 extends over 13 amino acids. Germline-derived CDR1 and CDR2 are DFQATT and SNEGSKA (reference sequence).

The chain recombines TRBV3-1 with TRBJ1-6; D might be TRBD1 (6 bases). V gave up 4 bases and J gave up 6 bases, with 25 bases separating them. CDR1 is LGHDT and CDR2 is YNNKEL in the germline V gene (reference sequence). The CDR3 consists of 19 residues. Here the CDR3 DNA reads TGTGCCAGCAGCCCCGTTACACTGACAGGCCGGAGGTTTAATTCACCCCTCCACTTT. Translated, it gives CASSPVTLTGRRFNSPLHF.

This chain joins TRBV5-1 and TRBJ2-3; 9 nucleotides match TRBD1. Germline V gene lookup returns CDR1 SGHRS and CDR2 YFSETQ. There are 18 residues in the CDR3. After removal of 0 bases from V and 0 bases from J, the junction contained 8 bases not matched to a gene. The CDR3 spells CASSLGWDRASSTDTQYF. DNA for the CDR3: TGCGCCAGCAGCTTGGGCTGGGACAGGGCATCCAGCACAGATACGCAGTATTTT.

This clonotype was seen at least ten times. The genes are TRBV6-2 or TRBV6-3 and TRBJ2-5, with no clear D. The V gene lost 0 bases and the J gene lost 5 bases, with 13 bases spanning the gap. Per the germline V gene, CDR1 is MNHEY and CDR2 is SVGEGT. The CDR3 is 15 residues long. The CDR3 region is CASSYSRTRRETQYF. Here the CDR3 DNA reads TGTGCCAGCAGTTACTCACGGACCCGGCGGGAGACCCAGTACTTC.

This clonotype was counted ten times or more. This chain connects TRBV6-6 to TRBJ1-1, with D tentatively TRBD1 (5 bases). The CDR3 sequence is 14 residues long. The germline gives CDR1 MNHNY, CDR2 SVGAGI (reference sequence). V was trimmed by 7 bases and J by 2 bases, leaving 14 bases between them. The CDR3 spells CASKRTGTNTEAFF. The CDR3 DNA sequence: TGTGCCAGCAAGCGAACAGGCACCAACACTGAAGCTTTCTTT.

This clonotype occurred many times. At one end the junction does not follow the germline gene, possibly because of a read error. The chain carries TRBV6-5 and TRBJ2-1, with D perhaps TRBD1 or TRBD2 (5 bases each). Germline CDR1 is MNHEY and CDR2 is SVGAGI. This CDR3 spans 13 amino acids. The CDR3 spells CASSYSRDLRSVF. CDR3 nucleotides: TGTGCCAGCAGTTACTCCCGGGACCTAAGGAGTGTCTTC.